This TCR beta chain was documented in a study of cytomegalovirus exposure and HLA in healthy donors. Vbeta (60) and Jbeta (13) primers were used in the PCR. Here immunoSEQ multiplex PCR was the method, and the copy in TCRdb shows in-frame clones only, minus some. This sample yields roughly 150,000 clones, of which over 75% are seen a single time; about 1.7% belongs to the top ten. V was clipped by 2 bases and J by 6 bases; unmatched bases: 0. The CDR3 has 12 amino acids. From germline, CDR1 is KGHSH and CDR2 LQKENI. This clone has more than one count but fewer than ten. Its antigen is currently unknown. The same CDR3 arises from other DNA sequences in this sample as well. Study results and limitations: Rare TCR sequences dominated, though some public TCRs recurred in many donors. It was assumed in the presence/absence analyses that sequencing depth was roughly uniform across donors.

The sequenced material came from PBMCs. This sequence joins TRBV18 and TRBJ1-1; 7 bases align to TRBD1. This TCR came from a woman aged 25-40 years in good health and CMV-seronegative. The CDR3 coding sequence is TGTGCCAGCTCACCAGACAGGGCTGAAGCTTTCTTT. This encodes CASSPDRAEAFF. The full variable domain, its missing parts supplied by reference TRBV18 and TRBJ1-1, is NAGVMQNPRHLVRRRGQEARLRCSPMKGHSHVYWYRQLPEEGLKFMVYLQKENIIDESGMPKERFSAEFPKEGPSILRIQQVVRGDSAAYFCASSPDRAEAFFGQGTRLTVV.